This record covers a single TCR beta chain. What it binds is not known. J was trimmed by 11 bases and V by 2 bases; bases with no gene match: 5. This CDR3 spans 13 amino acids. Germline assignment: CDR1 SGHAT and CDR2 FQNNGV. The repertoire was sequenced with immunoSEQ multiplex PCR; TCRdb's copy has only in-frame clones and lacks some. The data hold over a million clones, with approximately 96% observed a single time. These data come from a study of shared clonotypes between healthy human individuals. Study outcomes and limitations: Estimated clonotype richness was generally higher in naive than memory subsets.

The sample consisted of naive CD4+ T cells sorted from blood. The subset here: CD45RA+ positively selected. This clonotype was sampled from a man aged 25-40 years in good health. This chain connects TRBV11-2 to TRBJ2-1, with 8 bases that match TRBD1. The DNA of the CDR3 is TGTGCCAGCAGCTTACAGGGGGCTCGGAAGCAGTTCTTC. This encodes CASSLQGARKQFF.